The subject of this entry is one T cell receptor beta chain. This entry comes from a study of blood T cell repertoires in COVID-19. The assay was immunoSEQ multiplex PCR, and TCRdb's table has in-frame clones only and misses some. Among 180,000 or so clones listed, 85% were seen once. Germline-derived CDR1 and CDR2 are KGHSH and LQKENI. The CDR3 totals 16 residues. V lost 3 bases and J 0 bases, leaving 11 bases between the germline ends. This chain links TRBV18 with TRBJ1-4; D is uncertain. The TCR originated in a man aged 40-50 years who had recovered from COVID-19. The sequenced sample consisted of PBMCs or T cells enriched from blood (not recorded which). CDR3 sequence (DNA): TGTGCCAGCTCACCGGCGGCGGGTTCAACTAATGAAAAACTGTTTTTT. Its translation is CASSPAAGSTNEKLFF. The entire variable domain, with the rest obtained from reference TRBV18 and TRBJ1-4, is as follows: NAGVMQNPRHLVRRRGQEARLRCSPMKGHSHVYWYRQLPEEGLKFMVYLQKENIIDESGMPKERFSAEFPKEGPSILRIQQVVRGDSAAYFCASSPAAGSTNEKLFFGSGTQLSVL.